The rows below give T cell receptor beta chains drawn from one sample of a study of blood T cell repertoires in COVID-19. Sequenced by immunoSEQ multiplex PCR; TCRdb stores in-frame clones only, minus some. Among 400,000 to 450,000 clones listed, over 85% were seen once. Sequenced input: peripheral blood. These receptors all come from a man between 18 and 29 years old with COVID-19, enrolled during active disease. Both conserved end residues are part of each CDR3. The D gene is left open where the match is weak. Not all rows give a size; the values are once, few, many and, for expanded clones, a class.

>TRBJ1-5|-|-|TRBV10-1
CASSDRLYQPQHF
TGCGCCAGCAGTGACAGACTCTATCAGCCCCAGCATTTT
>TRBJ1-2|-|-|TRBV11-2
CASSLDHRGDSYGYTF
TGTGCCAGCAGCTTAGATCATCGGGGGGATAGCTATGGCTACACCTTC
>TRBJ2-3|-|-|TRBV15
CATAAGSTDTQYF
TGTGCCACCGCCGCGGGGAGCACAGATACGCAGTATTTT
>TRBJ2-1|-|TRBD2|TRBV7-6
CASSLGSASGSQFF
TGTGCCAGCAGCTTAGGATCGGCTAGCGGGTCGCAGTTCTTC
>TRBJ2-7|-|TRBD1|TRBV12-5
CASGPPDRASYEQYF
TGTGCTAGTGGTCCCCCGGACAGGGCTTCCTACGAGCAGTACTTC
>TRBJ2-5|once|TRBD1|TRBV30
CAWQGDQETQYF
TGTGCCTGGCAGGGGGACCAAGAGACCCAGTACTTC
>TRBJ2-1|-|TRBD2|TRBV27
CASSSRGDNEQFF
TGTGCCAGCAGTTCCCGGGGGGACAATGAGCAGTTCTTC
>TRBJ1-5|-|TRBD1|TRBV27
CASRAGTGGTSNQPQHF
TGTGCCAGCAGGGCCGGGACAGGGGGAACTAGCAATCAGCCCCAGCATTTT
>TRBJ1-1|-|TRBD1|TRBV7-9
CASSLWTGSGYTEAFF
TGTGCCAGCAGCTTATGGACAGGGTCTGGGTACACTGAAGCTTTCTTT
>TRBJ1-4|-|TRBD1|TRBV5-4
CASSSSRDRAANEKLFF
TGTGCCAGCAGCTCGTCCCGGGACAGGGCCGCTAATGAAAAACTGTTTTTT
>TRBJ2-7|once|TRBD1|TRBV9
CASSVGDRVSHEQYF
TGTGCCAGCAGCGTAGGGGACAGGGTATCCCACGAGCAGTACTTC
>TRBJ2-5|-|TRBD2|TRBV24-1
CATRGDGGAHETQYF
TGTGCCACCAGAGGAGACGGGGGGGCCCACGAGACCCAGTACTTC
>TRBJ1-1|-|-|TRBV5-4
CASSLGAGGRTEAFF
TGTGCCAGCAGCTTGGGTGCGGGAGGACGGACTGAAGCTTTCTTT
>TRBJ1-4|once|-|TRBV5-6
CASSLEGGAGEKLFF
TGTGCCAGCAGCTTGGAAGGAGGGGCGGGGGAAAAACTGTTTTTT
>TRBJ1-2|-|-|TRBV18
CASSPEFTGNYGYTF
TGTGCCAGCTCACCGGAGTTTACAGGGAACTATGGCTACACCTTC
>TRBJ2-2|-|TRBD1|TRBV3-1/TRBV3-2
CASSLRGQGASGGELFF
TGTGCCAGCAGCCTCCGGGGGCAGGGGGCTTCGGGAGGGGAGCTGTTTTTT
>TRBJ2-5|-|TRBD1|TRBV10-1
CASSRSGGAEQETQYF
TGCGCCAGCAGTCGGTCAGGGGGAGCGGAGCAAGAGACCCAGTACTTC
>TRBJ2-7|-|TRBD1|TRBV7-2
CASRPPGQVTYEQYF
TGTGCCAGCAGGCCTCCGGGACAGGTAACCTACGAGCAGTACTTC
>TRBJ2-3|-|TRBD1|TRBV5-1
CASSFQSTGLADTQYF
TGCGCCAGCAGCTTCCAATCGACAGGGTTGGCAGATACGCAGTATTTT
>TRBJ2-6|-|TRBD1|TRBV18
CASSGQGTGANVLTF
TGTGCCAGCTCAGGACAGGGAACTGGGGCCAACGTCCTGACTTTC
>TRBJ2-7|-|-|TRBV20-1
CSASDNYEQYF
TGCAGTGCCTCGGACAACTACGAGCAGTACTTC
>TRBJ2-7|-|TRBD1|TRBV2
CASSEGTGPYEQYF
TGTGCCAGCAGTGAAGGGACAGGCCCCTACGAGCAGTACTTC
>TRBJ2-1|-|-|TRBV5-1
CASSFSGGIRNEQFF
TGCGCCAGCAGCTTTTCGGGGGGCATTCGCAATGAGCAGTTCTTC
>TRBJ1-1|-|-|TRBV27
CASSLWGGAGTEAFF
TGTGCCAGCAGTCTCTGGGGGGGCGCCGGCACTGAAGCTTTCTTT
>TRBJ2-3|once|TRBD2|TRBV7-6
CASSLGAGGPGDTQYF
TGTGCCAGCAGCTTGGGAGCGGGAGGGCCGGGAGATACGCAGTATTTT
>TRBJ2-5|-|-|TRBV5-1
CASSLHGFSGRSETQYF
TGCGCCAGCAGCCTACATGGGTTCAGCGGTCGATCAGAGACCCAGTACTTC
>TRBJ1-1|-|-|TRBV24-1
CATSDGAQTEAFF
TGTGCCACCAGTGATGGGGCCCAAACTGAAGCTTTCTTT
>TRBJ1-6|-|TRBD1|TRBV5-4
CASSTSGQNNSPLHF
TGTGCCAGCAGCACATCGGGACAGAATAATTCACCCCTCCACTTT
>TRBJ2-5|-|-|TRBV2
CASSESLQGETQYF
TGTGCCAGCAGTGAATCCCTCCAGGGGGAGACCCAGTACTTC
>TRBJ2-7|-|TRBD1|TRBV11-2
CASSLGTGSYEQYF
TGTGCCAGCAGCTTAGGGACAGGTTCCTACGAGCAGTACTTC
>TRBJ1-2|-|TRBD1|TRBV14
CASSLWTGRGYTF
TGTGCCAGCAGCCTCTGGACAGGCCGCGGCTACACCTTC
>TRBJ2-1|-|TRBD2|TRBV3-1/TRBV3-2
CASSQDLSGRVYNEQFF
TGTGCCAGCAGCCAAGACTTGAGCGGGAGGGTCTACAATGAGCAGTTCTTC
>TRBJ2-7|-|TRBD1|TRBV18
CASSPPSGTGDEQYF
TGTGCCAGCTCACCACCGTCAGGGACAGGGGACGAGCAGTACTTC
>TRBJ2-7|-|TRBD1|TRBV5-1
CASSSDRVNEQYF
TGCGCCAGCAGCTCCGACAGGGTGAACGAGCAGTACTTC
>TRBJ2-1|-|TRBD2|TRBV5-8
CASSVYWGQGLAGENEQFF
TGTGCCAGCAGCGTGTACTGGGGACAGGGACTAGCGGGAGAGAATGAGCAGTTCTTC
>TRBJ2-1|-|TRBD2|TRBV14
CASSWTSGSYNEQFF
TGTGCCAGCAGCTGGACTAGCGGCTCCTACAATGAGCAGTTCTTC
>TRBJ2-5|once|TRBD1|TRBV10-2
CASRQGRFWETQYF
TGCGCCAGCCGACAGGGCAGGTTTTGGGAGACCCAGTACTTC